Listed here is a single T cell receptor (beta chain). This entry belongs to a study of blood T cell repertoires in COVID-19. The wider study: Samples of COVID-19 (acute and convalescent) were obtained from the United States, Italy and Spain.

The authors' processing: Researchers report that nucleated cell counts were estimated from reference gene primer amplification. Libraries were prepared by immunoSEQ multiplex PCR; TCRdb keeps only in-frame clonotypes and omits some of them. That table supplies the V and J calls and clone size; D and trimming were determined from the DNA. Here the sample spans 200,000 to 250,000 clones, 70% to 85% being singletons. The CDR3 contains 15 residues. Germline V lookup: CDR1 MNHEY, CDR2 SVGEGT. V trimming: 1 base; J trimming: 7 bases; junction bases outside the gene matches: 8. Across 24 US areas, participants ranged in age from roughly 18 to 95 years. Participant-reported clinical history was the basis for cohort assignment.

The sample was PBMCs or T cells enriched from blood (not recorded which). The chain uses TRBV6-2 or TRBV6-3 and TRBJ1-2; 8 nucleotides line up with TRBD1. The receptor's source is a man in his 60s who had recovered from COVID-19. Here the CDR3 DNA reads TGTGCCAGCAGTTACTTGCCAGGGGGCTTTTTTGGCTACACCTTC. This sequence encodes CASSYLPGGFFGYTF.